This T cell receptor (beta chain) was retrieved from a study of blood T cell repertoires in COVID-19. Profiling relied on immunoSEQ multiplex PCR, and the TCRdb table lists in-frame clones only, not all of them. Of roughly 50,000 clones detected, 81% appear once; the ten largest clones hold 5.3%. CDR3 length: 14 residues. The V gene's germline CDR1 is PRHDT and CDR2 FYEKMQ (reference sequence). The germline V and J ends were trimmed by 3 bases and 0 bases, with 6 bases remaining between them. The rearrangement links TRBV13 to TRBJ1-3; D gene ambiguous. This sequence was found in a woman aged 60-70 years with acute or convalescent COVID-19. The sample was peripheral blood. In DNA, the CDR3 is TGTGCCAGCAGCTTTGGAGTCTCTGGAAACACCATATATTTT. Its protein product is CASSFGVSGNTIYF. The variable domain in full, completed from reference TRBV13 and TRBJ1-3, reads AAGVIQSPRHLIKEKRETATLKCYPIPRHDTVYWYQQGPGQDPQFLISFYEKMQSDKGSIPDRFSAQQFSDYHSELNMSSLELGDSALYFCASSFGVSGNTIYFGEGSWLTVV.